These 15 T cell receptor beta chains share one sample of origin, sequenced in a study of beta chain features in type 1 diabetes. Sequencing targeted expressed TCRB transcripts, as all isolated RNA had been reverse transcribed. TCRdb keeps only in-frame clones here, not all; method: immunoSEQ multiplex PCR. The sample records about 350,000 clones, 20% being singletons. Sequenced material: naive CD4+ T cells from blood. These receptors were obtained from a young woman in good health.

The chain combines TRBV29-1 with TRBJ2-2; 8 bases are shared with TRBD1. The V gene's germline CDR1 is SQVTM and CDR2 ANQGSEA. The CDR3 sequence is 15 residues long. Trimming removed 6 bases from V and 4 bases from J; junction bases left unmatched: 10. CDR3 DNA: TGCAGCGTCTCCACAGGGGGTCGGAGCACCGGGGAGCTGTTTTTT. It translates to CSVSTGGRSTGELFF.

The table lists this clone with a few counts. The chain has TRBV9 and TRBJ2-7, with 12 bases fitting TRBD2. V dropped 4 bases and J dropped 8; count of bases not matched to a gene: 10. Germline CDR1 and CDR2: SGDLS and YYNGEE. This CDR3 spans 15 amino acids. The CDR3 is CASSPRLAGEGQQYF. The CDR3 DNA reads as TGTGCCAGCAGCCCCCGACTAGCGGGAGAGGGTCAGCAGTACTTC.

This clone has more than one count but fewer than ten. V is TRBV7-9 and J is TRBJ1-2; D is uncertain. V lost 3 bases and J lost 8, with 16 bases in between. The CDR3 extends over 14 amino acids. CDR1 and CDR2 from the germline V gene are SEHNR and FQNEAQ (reference sequence). The CDR3 DNA reads TGTGCCAGCAGCTTTGGCGAGGGCGGAGGCGGCTACACCTTC. Translated, it gives CASSFGEGGGGYTF.

The chain is built from TRBV23-1 and TRBJ1-2; TRBD1 is a possible D gene (6 bases). TRBV23-1 is labeled an ORF, and its function is uncertain. Trimming removed 1 base from V and 5 bases from J, with 14 bases in between. The CDR3 has 15 residues. As DNA, the CDR3 is TGCGCCAGCAGTCAATGGCCGGGACACCTATATGGCTACACCTTC. It yields the protein CASSQWPGHLYGYTF.

The rearrangement links TRBV7-2 to TRBJ2-2, with D possibly TRBD2 on 5 matching bases. CDR1 and CDR2 (germline): SGHTA, FQGNSA. V was trimmed by 5 bases and J by 9 bases, leaving 7 bases between them. This CDR3 is built from 11 residues. DNA of the CDR3: TGTGCCAGCAGCACGGGGTGGGAGCTGTTTTTT. Protein: CASSTGWELFF. The full variable domain, rest sourced from reference TRBV7-2 and TRBJ2-2, is GAGVSQSPSNKVTEKGKDVELRCDPISGHTALYWYRQSLGQGLEFLIYFQGNSAPDKSGLPSDRFSAERTGGSVSTLTIQRTQQEDSAVYLCASSTGWELFFGEGSRLTVL.

The CDR3 DNA reads TGCAGTGGGGAGCGGGCGCCCCAAGAGACCCAGTACTTC. This encodes CSGERAPQETQYF. V and J are TRBV29-1 and TRBJ2-5; maybe TRBD2 (6 bases). Looked up from germline, CDR1 is SQVTM and CDR2 is ANQGSEA. This CDR3 is built from 13 residues.

This clone has just a few counts. The sample contains more than one DNA sequence encoding this CDR3. The J gene is TRBJ2-7, the V gene TRBV5-1, with no clear D. Trimming left V 0 bases short and J 3 bases short, with 4 bases between. The V gene's germline CDR1 is SGHRS and CDR2 YFSETQ. The CDR3 has 12 amino acids. DNA for the CDR3: TGCGCCAGCAGCTTGGATATCTACGAGCAGTACTTC. Protein: CASSLDIYEQYF.

This clone was detected only a few times. The chain is built from TRBV19 and TRBJ1-5, with D uncertain. Germline CDR1 is LNHDA and CDR2 is SQIVND (reference sequence). The germline V and J ends were trimmed by 3 bases and 2 bases, with 11 bases remaining between them. This CDR3 has 15 residues. In DNA, the CDR3 is TGTGCCAGTAGTATCGCGGGCCTTGGCAATCAGCCCCAGCATTTT. Translation: CASSIAGLGNQPQHF.

The rearrangement joins TRBV30 to TRBJ2-7, with D possibly being TRBD2 (6 bases). CDR1 is GTSNPN, CDR2 SVGIG, per germline (reference sequence). This CDR3 region has 13 residues. Trimming left V 4 bases short and J 10 bases short, with 20 bases between. CDR3 bases: TGTGCCTGGACGCAGGAGGGTCCCCTGGAACAGTACTTC. Translated, it gives CAWTQEGPLEQYF.

The chain recombines TRBV5-1 with TRBJ2-1, with 8 bases aligning to TRBD2. In germline, CDR1 is SGHRS, CDR2 YFSETQ. V dropped 4 bases and J dropped 1; count of bases not matched to a gene: 4. CDR3 length: 15 amino acids. CDR3 loop: CASSQGLGSYNEQFF. The CDR3 DNA reads as TGCGCCAGCAGCCAGGGACTAGGATCCTACAATGAGCAGTTCTTC.

With regard to this clone: Within the sample, other DNA sequences also encode this same CDR3. The V call is TRBV9, the J call TRBJ2-1, with D possibly being TRBD2 (6 bases). The CDR3 has 15 amino acids. CDR1 is SGDLS and CDR2 is YYNGEE in the germline V gene. V lost 3 bases to trimming and J lost 0 bases, with 10 bases between them. CDR3 sequence reads: CASSARGSSYNEQFF. CDR3 bases: TGTGCCAGCAGCGCGCGGGGCAGCTCCTACAATGAGCAGTTCTTC.

As concerns this clone: Other DNA variants within this sample encode the same CDR3. This chain links TRBV18 with TRBJ1-5; D gene ambiguous. Germline V lookup: CDR1 KGHSH, CDR2 LQKENI. The CDR3 consists of 13 residues. V was pared by 6 bases and J by 4 bases, with 10 bases between. CDR3 amino acids: CASSPGENQPQHF. CDR3 coding DNA: TGTGCCAGCTCCCCGGGAGAAAATCAGCCCCAGCATTTT.

V usage is TRBV2 and J usage is TRBJ1-1; 7 bases match TRBD1. From germline, CDR1 is SNHLY and CDR2 FYNNEI. The trim removed 6 bases at V and 2 bases at J, leaving 6 bases unmatched. The CDR3 has 14 amino acids. This chain's CDR3 is CASRAGTANTEAFF. In DNA form, the CDR3 reads TGTGCCAGCAGAGCCGGGACAGCTAACACTGAAGCTTTCTTT.

The sample holds a few counts of this clone. The sample holds other DNA sequences that translate to the same CDR3. The chain combines TRBV18 with TRBJ2-7; D is possibly TRBD2 (6 bases). This CDR3 comprises 14 residues. V was pared by 3 bases and J by 2 bases, with 11 bases between. Germline V CDR1 and CDR2: KGHSH, LQKENI. This CDR3 is CASSPSEGTYEQYF. CDR3 DNA sequence: TGTGCCAGCTCACCGTCGGAGGGGACCTACGAGCAGTACTTC.

The rearrangement links TRBV6-6 to TRBJ1-2, with D maybe TRBD1 (5 bases). With 7 bases removed from V and 5 bases from J, the gap between germline ends came to 14 bases. The CDR3 contains 13 residues. Germline V gene sequence: CDR1 MNHNY, CDR2 SVGAGI (reference sequence). The DNA of the CDR3 is TGTGCCAGCAATACCGGGACTGAGTATGGCTACACCTTC. It encodes CASNTGTEYGYTF.